The 27 T cell receptor beta chains listed next were all sequenced from one sample in a study of shared clonotypes between healthy human individuals. Repertoires were generated with immunoSEQ multiplex PCR, while TCRdb's copy carries only in-frame clones and drops some. The table has roughly 1,500,000 clones, 98% seen once. The sequenced material came from naive CD4+ T cells sorted from blood. As to subset: CD45RA+ positively selected. Receptor source: a man aged 25 to 45 in good health.

The genes are TRBV28 and TRBJ1-3; no reliable D call. The V end lost 2 bases, the J end lost 0 bases, and 11 bases lay between the germline ends. Germline V gene data show CDR1 as MDHEN and CDR2 as SYDVKM. The CDR3 sequence is 16 residues long. CDR3 nucleotide sequence: TGTGCCAGCAGTTTACACACCGTTTACTCTGGAAACACCATATATTTT. Translating it yields CASSLHTVYSGNTIYF.

The chain combines TRBV2 with TRBJ1-5; no reliable D call. The CDR3 has 14 residues. CDR1 and CDR2 from the germline V gene are SNHLY and FYNNEI. Trimming shortened V by 4 bases and J by 2 bases, and 9 bases separated the two germline ends. The CDR3 bases are TGTGCCAGCAGTGGTCCTGGGGGCAATCAGCCCCAGCATTTT. Its translation: CASSGPGGNQPQHF.

The rearrangement links TRBV28 to TRBJ1-2; TRBD1 matches at 9 bases. J gave up 7 bases and V 6 bases, and 6 bases lay outside the gene matches. In germline, CDR1 is MDHEN, CDR2 SYDVKM. The CDR3 covers 13 residues. CDR3 amino acids: CASRGDRVTGYTF. In DNA, the CDR3 is TGTGCCAGCAGGGGGGACAGGGTAACTGGCTACACCTTC.

The table lists this clone with a count of one. This rearrangement joins TRBV6-1 to TRBJ2-1; D is uncertain. The CDR3 runs 10 residues. V dropped 5 bases and J dropped 6 bases, with 2 bases sitting between them. CDR1 is MNHNS, CDR2 SASEGT, per germline. Written as DNA, the CDR3 is TGTGCCAGCAGTTTCAATGAGCAGTTCTTC. Residues: CASSFNEQFF.

This chain joins TRBV18 and TRBJ2-7, with 11 nucleotides matching TRBD1. CDR3 length: 13 residues. Germline CDR1 reads KGHSH; CDR2 reads LQKENI. The V gene end was trimmed by 7 bases and the J gene end by 5 bases; junction bases not matched to a gene: 4. The CDR3 spells CASYRDRGNEQYF. The CDR3 DNA follows: TGTGCCAGCTATCGGGACAGGGGGAACGAGCAGTACTTC.

This sequence joins TRBV18 and TRBJ2-7; TRBD1 agrees at 10 bases. This CDR3 has 15 amino acids. Per germline, CDR1 KGHSH and CDR2 LQKENI. The trim removed 6 bases at V and 5 bases at J, leaving 10 bases unmatched. The CDR3: CASSRGTGEANEQYF. The DNA for the CDR3 is TGTGCCAGCTCGCGAGGGACAGGGGAGGCGAACGAGCAGTACTTC.

The CDR3 sequence is CATSRAPGVGELFF. The CDR3 DNA follows: TGTGCCACCAGCAGAGCCCCAGGGGTTGGGGAGCTGTTTTTT. The chain carries TRBV15 and TRBJ2-2, with D perhaps TRBD1 (6 bases). Germline V gives CDR1 LNHNV, CDR2 YYDKDF (reference sequence). There are 14 residues in the CDR3. The V end lost 1 base, the J end lost 8 bases, and 11 bases lay between the germline ends.

This chain joins TRBV11-2 and TRBJ2-7; a weak D match, TRBD1 (5 bases). V was trimmed by 1 base and J by 4 bases, leaving 8 bases between them. Germline CDR1 is SGHAT and CDR2 is FQNNGV. CDR3 length equals 13 residues. This CDR3 is CASSLGGTYEQYF. DNA for the CDR3: TGTGCCAGCAGCTTAGGGGGCACATACGAGCAGTACTTC.

V usage is TRBV11-2 and J usage is TRBJ2-7, with a tentative D call TRBD1 (6 bases). Germline CDR1 is SGHAT and CDR2 is FQNNGV. This CDR3 comprises 16 residues. With 5 bases removed from V and 3 bases from J, the gap between germline ends came to 20 bases. The CDR3 coding sequence is TGTGCCAGCAGCCAATACCGGGACACTTTAATCTACGAGCAGTACTTC. Its protein is CASSQYRDTLIYEQYF.

The rearrangement links TRBV6-1 to TRBJ2-3; D not certain. This CDR3 is 11 amino acids long. The germline V and J ends were trimmed by 10 bases and 8 bases, with 13 bases remaining between them. Germline V CDR1 and CDR2: MNHNS, SASEGT. The CDR3 region is CATSTVGTQYF. In nucleotides, the CDR3 is TGTGCCACTTCGACTGTCGGTACGCAGTATTTT.

The J gene is TRBJ1-2, the V gene TRBV28; D is unclear. Germline lookup yields CDR1 MDHEN and CDR2 SYDVKM. With 3 bases removed from V and 6 bases from J, the gap between germline ends came to 11 bases. The CDR3 consists of 13 residues. The CDR3 sequence is CASSFTWSDGYTF. In DNA form, the CDR3 reads TGTGCCAGCAGTTTCACTTGGTCTGATGGCTACACCTTC.

In this sample, this clone turned up once. The chain carries TRBV5-1 and TRBJ2-1; perhaps TRBD2 as D (6 bases). This CDR3 contains 15 residues. The germline gives CDR1 SGHRS, CDR2 YFSETQ. Trimming took 0 bases from V and 5 from J, leaving 12 bases between them. CDR3 DNA sequence: TGCGCCAGCAGCTTGGTAGCGGCTAGCGACAATGAGCAGTTCTTC. Its translation: CASSLVAASDNEQFF.

The chain combines TRBV30 with TRBJ2-7; 8 positions agree with TRBD1. CDR1 is GTSNPN and CDR2 is SVGIG in the germline V gene (reference sequence). CDR3 size: 15 residues. The junction had 17 bases not matched to a gene; V was cut back by 7 bases and J by 6 bases. DNA of the CDR3: TGTGCCTACCACCTTCCCGGACAGGGTAAATCCGAGCAGTACTTC. Its translation: CAYHLPGQGKSEQYF.

About this clone: A read error may account for a junction end that differs from germline. The CDR3 sequence is CASSPVRGANVLTF. DNA for the CDR3: TGTGCTAGCAGCCCAGTCCGGGGGGCCAACGTCCTGACTTTC. The rearrangement uses TRBV7-7 and TRBJ2-6, with D uncertain. The CDR3 length is 14 residues. CDR1 is SSHAT and CDR2 is FNYEAQ in the germline V gene (reference sequence).

The chain links TRBV27 to TRBJ1-5; 10 positions match TRBD1. CDR1 is MNHEY and CDR2 is SMNVEV in the germline V gene (reference sequence). Germline trimming cut 6 bases from V and 2 bases from J; bases unmatched to any gene: 10. The CDR3 spans 17 residues. The CDR3 DNA follows: TGTGCCAGCAGACCGGGACAGGGGTCCGGCGGCAATCAGCCCCAGCATTTT. Protein product: CASRPGQGSGGNQPQHF.

This clone was detected once. This chain joins TRBV5-1 and TRBJ2-1; D gene unclear. The CDR3 spans 14 residues. Germline V CDR1 and CDR2: SGHRS, YFSETQ. Trimming left V 0 bases short and J 7 bases short, with 11 bases between. The DNA of the CDR3 is TGCGCCAGCAGCTTGGCAGCACCTCTGAATGAGCAGTTCTTC. It codes for CASSLAAPLNEQFF.

The chain has TRBV18 and TRBJ1-4; D is perhaps TRBD1 (6 bases). The CDR3 has 17 residues. V lost 2 bases to trimming and J lost 2 bases, with 15 bases between them. CDR1 is KGHSH and CDR2 is LQKENI in the germline V gene. The CDR3 here is CASSPSLQGWTNEKLFF. CDR3 nucleotides: TGTGCCAGCTCACCAAGTTTGCAGGGGTGGACTAATGAAAAACTGTTTTTT.

This chain connects TRBV15 to TRBJ2-7; 10 nucleotides agree with TRBD1. Germline V gives CDR1 LNHNV, CDR2 YYDKDF (reference sequence). The CDR3 totals 16 residues. V shed 2 bases and J 2 bases; nucleotides not matched to a gene: 6. The DNA of the CDR3 is TGTGCCACCAGCAGAAGCTCCGGGACAGGGGCCTACGAGCAGTACTTC. Its protein is CATSRSSGTGAYEQYF.

This chain uses TRBV14 with TRBJ2-1, with 11 bases aligning to TRBD2. Germline V gene data show CDR1 as SGHDN and CDR2 as FVKESK. There are 15 residues in the CDR3. J gave up 4 bases and V 2 bases, and 1 base lay outside the gene matches. CDR3 DNA: TGTGCCAGCAGCCAAACTAGCGGGGGTTACAATGAGCAGTTCTTC. It is translated as CASSQTSGGYNEQFF.

J is TRBJ2-1 and V is TRBV7-6, with 7 positions matching TRBD2. With 5 bases clipped from V and 0 bases from J, the junction kept 7 bases outside the gene matches. The V gene's germline CDR1 is SGHVS and CDR2 FNYEAQ. CDR3 length: 16 residues. The CDR3 loop reads CASSRTRGSSYNEQFF. The CDR3 nucleotides are TGTGCCAGCAGCCGAACGCGGGGGAGCTCCTACAATGAGCAGTTCTTC.

The chain carries TRBV5-1 and TRBJ2-3; no firm D call. CDR3 length: 12 amino acids. V gave up 1 base and J gave up 8 bases, with 8 bases separating them. Germline loops: CDR1 SGHRS, CDR2 YFSETQ. CDR3 sequence (DNA): TGCGCCAGCAGCTTGAGATCTAGTACGCAGTATTTT. This encodes CASSLRSSTQYF.

The chain combines TRBV2 with TRBJ2-5; D is undetermined. This CDR3 comprises 14 residues. From germline, CDR1 is SNHLY and CDR2 FYNNEI. V gave up 2 bases and J gave up 3 bases, with 10 bases separating them. The chain's CDR3 is CASSEPRSKETQYF. CDR3 DNA sequence: TGTGCCAGCAGTGAACCTCGGAGCAAAGAGACCCAGTACTTC.

CDR3 DNA sequence: TGTGCCAGCTCAGAGGAGAACAATGAGCAGTTCTTC. Its translation is CASSEENNEQFF. The chain joins TRBV18 to TRBJ2-1; D uncertain. The CDR3 spans 12 residues. CDR1 is KGHSH and CDR2 is LQKENI in the germline V gene. Trimming took off 5 bases at V and 5 bases at J, with 7 bases between the two ends.

CDR3 nucleotides: TGTGCCAGCAGAGGGCGGACAGCCCATCCTATCTACGAGCAGTACTTC. The encoded protein is CASRGRTAHPIYEQYF. V gene TRBV2 combines with J gene TRBJ2-7; a possible D gene is TRBD1 (6 bases). CDR3 length: 16 residues. Looked up from germline, CDR1 is SNHLY and CDR2 is FYNNEI. V lost 6 bases, J lost 3 bases, and 21 bases lay in between.

This clone showed up just once. CDR3: CASSPTGVKGHEQFF. CDR3 nucleotide sequence: TGTGCCAGCAGCCCCACGGGAGTAAAGGGGCATGAGCAGTTCTTC. V is TRBV7-9 and J is TRBJ2-1; D might be TRBD2 (6 bases). The CDR3 has 15 amino acids. Germline V lookup: CDR1 SEHNR, CDR2 FQNEAQ (reference sequence). Trimming removed 5 bases from V and 8 bases from J, with 19 bases in between.

In the case of this clone: Other DNA sequences in this sample translate to the same CDR3. This chain uses TRBV27 with TRBJ2-7, with D possibly being TRBD1 (6 bases). The CDR3 spans 12 residues. Trimming took off 8 bases at V and 2 bases at J, with 10 bases between the two ends. Per the germline V gene, CDR1 is MNHEY and CDR2 is SMNVEV (reference sequence). The CDR3 DNA is TGTGCCAGCGGCCAGGGGACCTACGAGCAGTACTTC. This translates into CASGQGTYEQYF.

The chain links TRBV19 to TRBJ2-7, with D unresolved. The CDR3 extends over 15 amino acids. V was cut by 7 bases and J by 0 bases, with 16 bases left in between. Germline assignment: CDR1 LNHDA and CDR2 SQIVND (reference sequence). CDR3 in amino acids: CASTYHSGASYEQYF. In DNA form, the CDR3 reads TGTGCCAGTACCTACCACTCGGGCGCCTCCTACGAGCAGTACTTC.